The T cell receptor beta chain under discussion was sequenced for a study of patients and donors after allogeneic stem cell transplantation. One entry per CDR3 protein results from TCRdb running MiXCR on the RT-PCR reads. The top ten clones hold 6.5% to 7.5% of a sample with hundreds of thousands of distinct CDR3 sequences, roughly 16% of them seen once. V lost 3 bases to trimming and J lost 3 bases, with 8 bases between them. CDR3 length: 13 amino acids. In this sample, this clonotype turned up many times. This clonotype originated in a human donor who was either an allogeneic HSCT recipient or a stem cell or donor lymphocyte infusion donor (not recorded which). It is not recorded whose cells these are; they may come from a transplant donor. J is TRBJ2-5 and V is TRBV12-3 or TRBV12-4; no clear D. The sequencing sample was made of blood, either unsorted or a sorted T cell fraction (not recorded which). The CDR3 here is CASSFLGEETQYF. CDR3 DNA: TGTGCCAGCAGTTTTCTGGGCGAAGAGACCCAGTACTTC.